The 28 T cell receptor beta chains reported below all come from one sample, sequenced in a study of shared clonotypes between healthy human individuals. Clones were read by immunoSEQ multiplex PCR, and TCRdb kept only the in-frame ones, dropping some. Of under 1,900,000 clones detected, approximately 98.5% appear once; the ten largest clones hold around 0.38%. Sequences were obtained from naive CD4+ T cells sorted from blood. This sample's subset: CD45RA+ positively selected. These receptor sequences come from a man between 25 and 39 years old in good health.

The genes are TRBV5-4 and TRBJ1-1; D unclear. This CDR3 has 17 amino acids. CDR1 is SGHNT, CDR2 YYREEE, per germline (reference sequence). The V end lost 5 bases, the J end lost 0 bases, and 20 bases lay between the germline ends. CDR3 nucleotides: TGTGCCAGCAGAGCGAGGGAAGGGTTGGCGTTGAACACTGAAGCTTTCTTT. Protein product: CASRAREGLALNTEAFF.

The V gene is TRBV10-3, the J gene TRBJ2-7, with D maybe TRBD1 (5 bases). Trimming took off 10 bases at V and 4 bases at J, with 23 bases between the two ends. Germline V gene data show CDR1 as ENHRY and CDR2 as SYGVKD. This CDR3 spans 15 amino acids. DNA for the CDR3: TGTGCCACCTCAGGGCTCATTGGGGTTCGTTACGAGCAGTACTTC. Encoded protein: CATSGLIGVRYEQYF.

The CDR3 region is CASSPSAYSYNEQFF. The CDR3 DNA follows: TGTGCCAGCTCACCATCGGCGTACTCCTACAATGAGCAGTTCTTC. The rearrangement links TRBV18 to TRBJ2-1, with D unclear. Germline assignment: CDR1 KGHSH and CDR2 LQKENI. Trimming took off 2 bases at V and 0 bases at J, with 8 bases between the two ends. There are 15 residues in the CDR3.

The chain employs TRBV5-4 and TRBJ1-4, with unresolved D. Trimming took off 0 bases at V and 8 bases at J, with 14 bases between the two ends. Germline-derived CDR1 and CDR2 are SGHNT and YYREEE (reference sequence). The CDR3 runs 15 residues. The CDR3 nucleotides are TGTGCCAGCAGCTTGGCAGGCGGTGGTGGGGAAAAACTGTTTTTT. Translation gives CASSLAGGGGEKLFF.

This chain joins TRBV2 and TRBJ2-7; no reliable D call. CDR3 length: 13 residues. Germline-derived CDR1 and CDR2 are SNHLY and FYNNEI. Trimming removed 2 bases at V and 0 bases at J, with 5 bases between. In DNA, the CDR3 is TGTGCCAGCAGTGAAATATACTCCTACGAGCAGTACTTC. It yields the protein CASSEIYSYEQYF.

The rearrangement joins TRBV7-2 to TRBJ2-1, with 7 bases that match TRBD2. The germline V gene has CDR1 SGHTA and CDR2 FQGNSA. The CDR3 spans 16 residues. With V trimmed by 0 bases and J by 6 bases, 8 bases remained unmatched. The CDR3 reads CASSLARTRIGNEQFF. The CDR3 nucleotides read TGTGCCAGCAGCTTAGCCAGGACTAGAATCGGCAATGAGCAGTTCTTC.

This clone was seen a single time. V and J are TRBV19 and TRBJ2-4; possibly TRBD2 for D (5 bases). The CDR3 extends over 14 amino acids. CDR1 is LNHDA and CDR2 is SQIVND in the germline V gene (reference sequence). Trimming left V 6 bases short and J 0 bases short, with 9 bases between. CDR3 sequence: CASSRRLAKNIQYF. The CDR3 region has the DNA TGTGCCAGTAGCCGGAGGTTAGCCAAAAACATTCAGTACTTC.

This clone was counted a single time. The chain recombines TRBV6-5 with TRBJ2-2, with D possibly being TRBD1 (6 bases). Trimming shortened V by 2 bases and J by 5 bases, and 12 bases separated the two germline ends. Germline CDR1 is MNHEY and CDR2 is SVGAGI. CDR3 length equals 15 residues. CDR3 residues: CASSYIRGLTGELFF. The CDR3 DNA reads TGTGCCAGCAGTTACATCAGGGGTCTGACCGGGGAGCTGTTTTTT.

In the case of this clone: Additional DNA sequences in this sample encode the identical CDR3. V usage is TRBV7-9 and J usage is TRBJ2-1; no clear D gene. Germline V CDR1 and CDR2: SEHNR, FQNEAQ (reference sequence). Trimming removed 5 bases at V and 6 bases at J, with 5 bases between. CDR3 length: 11 residues. CDR3 in amino acids: CASSPSNEQFF. Here the CDR3 DNA reads TGTGCCAGCAGCCCCAGCAATGAGCAGTTCTTC.

This clone was observed once. The V and J genes are TRBV21-1 and TRBJ1-5; the D call TRBD1 from the table was never checked on the DNA. TRBV21-1 is a pseudogene segment. The CDR3 sequence is 17 residues long. CDR3 sequence reads: CDKHRDRDERGNQPQHF. The CDR3 DNA reads as TGTGATAAACACAGGGACAGGGACGAAAGGGGCAATCAGCCCCAGCATTTT.

The genes are TRBV5-1 and TRBJ2-7, with D possibly being TRBD1 (5 bases). Deletions cut 4 bases from V and 5 bases from J, with 16 bases between. This CDR3 region has 14 residues. Germline lookup yields CDR1 SGHRS and CDR2 YFSETQ. The CDR3 region has the DNA TGCGCCAGCAGCCAGGGCCCACTTCCTGACGAGCAGTACTTC. Its protein is CASSQGPLPDEQYF.

This chain connects TRBV27 to TRBJ1-3; 8 bases line up with TRBD1. Germline trimming cut 2 bases from V and 2 bases from J; bases unmatched to any gene: 5. This CDR3 comprises 16 residues. Germline V gives CDR1 MNHEY, CDR2 SMNVEV (reference sequence). The CDR3 sequence: CASSLVATGAGNTIYF. In DNA form, the CDR3 reads TGTGCCAGCAGTTTAGTGGCGACAGGGGCTGGAAACACCATATATTTT.

This clone was seen just once. An end of the junction does not agree with germline; a read error may underlie this. The chain is built from TRBV18 and TRBJ2-1; possible D gene TRBD2, 5 bases. The germline CDR1 and CDR2 sequences are KGHSH and LQKENI. The CDR3 length is 14 residues. The DNA for the CDR3 is TGTGCCAGCGCACCTCTAGCCGATGACAATGAGCAGTTCTTC. Translating gives CASAPLADDNEQFF.

The chain couples TRBV28 to TRBJ1-1, with D maybe TRBD1 (6 bases). V lost 5 bases to trimming and J lost 10 bases, with 17 bases between them. CDR3 length: 13 amino acids. CDR1 and CDR2 (germline): MDHEN, SYDVKM. The CDR3 is CASSSYVQGRAFF. The CDR3 region has the DNA TGTGCCAGCAGTAGCTATGTACAGGGACGAGCTTTCTTT. The full variable domain, completed using reference TRBV28 and TRBJ1-1, is DVKVTQSSRYLVKRTGEKVFLECVQDMDHENMFWYRQDPGLGLRLIYFSYDVKMKEKGDIPEGYSVSREKKERFSLILESASTNQTSMYLCASSSYVQGRAFFGQGTRLTVV.

The V gene is TRBV11-2, the J gene TRBJ2-7; 8 positions agree with TRBD1. Germline assignment: CDR1 SGHAT and CDR2 FQNNGV. The CDR3 spans 17 residues. The V gene end was trimmed by 5 bases and the J gene end by 3 bases; junction bases not matched to a gene: 15. The CDR3 here is CASSPIKRGTGLYEQYF. The DNA for the CDR3 is TGTGCCAGCAGCCCGATTAAGAGAGGGACAGGACTCTACGAGCAGTACTTC.

Only one count was recorded for this clone. As DNA, the CDR3 is TGCAGCGGACAGAACACCGGGGAGCTGTTTTTT. Amino acids: CSGQNTGELFF. J is TRBJ2-2 and V is TRBV29-1; D not resolved. V shed 7 bases and J shed 1 base, with 4 bases lying between them. This CDR3 has 11 amino acids. The germline V gene has CDR1 SQVTM and CDR2 ANQGSEA.

The gene calls are TRBV5-1 and TRBJ1-1; tentatively, D is TRBD1 (6 bases). Per the germline V gene, CDR1 is SGHRS and CDR2 is YFSETQ. The ends were cut back, 4 bases at V and 3 bases at J, with 16 bases in the middle. The CDR3 spans 15 residues. CDR3 residues: CASSGRTAKDTEAFF. The DNA of the CDR3 is TGCGCCAGCAGCGGGAGGACAGCGAAGGACACTGAAGCTTTCTTT.

V is TRBV7-3 and J is TRBJ1-2, with 9 bases aligning to TRBD1. CDR1 is SGHTA and CDR2 is FQGTGA in the germline V gene. V shed 5 bases and J 8 bases; nucleotides not matched to a gene: 12. The CDR3 is 15 residues long. The CDR3 DNA is TGTGCCAGCAGCGGATCGGGACAGGGTGAGAGAGGCTACACCTTC. Translated, it gives CASSGSGQGERGYTF.

The gene calls are TRBV7-8 and TRBJ2-2; tentatively, D is TRBD1 (6 bases). The germline CDR1 and CDR2 sequences are SGHVS and FQNEAQ. The CDR3 totals 15 residues. V was cut by 4 bases and J by 6 bases, with 15 bases left in between. DNA of the CDR3: TGTGCCAGCAGCTCAGGGGCCCGGGGAGCCGGGGAGCTGTTTTTT. It codes for CASSSGARGAGELFF.

This clone was picked up one time. The V gene is TRBV9, the J gene TRBJ1-4; no clear D gene. This CDR3 has 19 residues. Trimming cost V 2 bases and J 5 bases, with 25 bases left between them. Per the germline V gene, CDR1 is SGDLS and CDR2 is YYNGEE. CDR3 sequence: CASSVQPRRVQRANEKLFF. For the CDR3, the DNA is TGTGCCAGCAGCGTTCAACCTCGGAGGGTTCAAAGGGCCAATGAAAAACTGTTTTTT.

The V call is TRBV19, the J call TRBJ2-7; the match to TRBD1 covers 8 bases. Unmatched junction bases numbered 5, after V lost 10 bases and J lost 3 bases. CDR1 LNHDA and CDR2 SQIVND come from the germline V gene (reference sequence). The CDR3 contains 12 residues. The CDR3: CATSGTGYEQYF. The CDR3 coding sequence is TGTGCCACCTCAGGGACAGGCTACGAGCAGTACTTC.

The chain combines TRBV5-6 with TRBJ1-5; TRBD1 is a possible D gene (5 bases). CDR1 and CDR2 from the germline V gene are SGHDT and YYEEEE. This CDR3 region has 13 residues. Trimming removed 4 bases from V and 4 bases from J, with 9 bases in between. CDR3 sequence: CASSPWGNQPQHF. CDR3 coding DNA: TGTGCCAGCAGCCCCTGGGGGAATCAGCCCCAGCATTTT.

The genes are TRBV5-4 and TRBJ2-2, with unresolved D. Trimming stripped 6 bases from V and 0 bases from J, with 6 bases between. This CDR3 is built from 13 residues. CDR1 and CDR2 from the germline V gene are SGHNT and YYREEE (reference sequence). DNA of the CDR3: TGTGCCAGCACCTTATCGAACACCGGGGAGCTGTTTTTT. It translates to CASTLSNTGELFF.

The rearrangement joins TRBV6-5 to TRBJ2-7; D might be TRBD1 (5 bases). Per germline, CDR1 MNHEY and CDR2 SVGAGI. The CDR3 is made up of 14 amino acids. Trimming left V 1 base short and J 3 bases short, with 10 bases between. CDR3 nucleotide sequence: TGTGCCAGCAGTTACTTTGCCCAGGGCTACGAGCAGTACTTC. Translating gives CASSYFAQGYEQYF.

V gene TRBV5-1 combines with J gene TRBJ2-1; 11 bases line up with TRBD1. Unmatched junction bases numbered 6, after V lost 0 bases and J lost 7 bases. Germline loops: CDR1 SGHRS, CDR2 YFSETQ. This CDR3 comprises 16 residues. CDR3 protein: CASSLVAGQGDNEQFF. CDR3 nucleotide sequence: TGCGCCAGCAGCTTGGTCGCGGGACAGGGGGATAATGAGCAGTTCTTC.

V gene TRBV5-1 combines with J gene TRBJ2-1; a weak D match, TRBD2 (6 bases). V shed 4 bases and J shed 2 bases, with 13 bases lying between them. Germline CDR1 and CDR2: SGHRS and YFSETQ. The CDR3 is 15 amino acids. For the CDR3, the DNA is TGCGCCAGCAGCCCCCCGGAGCGGGCCTACAATGAGCAGTTCTTC. Protein: CASSPPERAYNEQFF.

The genes are TRBV5-6 and TRBJ1-4; the D gene is possibly TRBD1 (6 bases). This CDR3 contains 16 residues. V lost 4 bases and J lost 4, with 17 bases in between. CDR1 is SGHDT and CDR2 is YYEEEE in the germline V gene. CDR3 region: CASSIGWTAHNEKLFF. DNA for the CDR3: TGTGCCAGCAGCATTGGCTGGACAGCTCATAATGAAAAACTGTTTTTT.

The chain employs TRBV18 and TRBJ2-1; 7 bases align to TRBD2. The germline V gene encodes CDR1 KGHSH and CDR2 LQKENI. CDR3 size: 17 residues. V gave up 5 bases and J gave up 5 bases; unmatched junction bases: 15. The CDR3, as DNA: TGTGCCAGCTCAGTTCTGGAGTCCGGGGGGATTAACAATGAGCAGTTCTTC. Translating gives CASSVLESGGINNEQFF.